This T cell receptor (beta chain) comes out of a study of T cells in Graves' hyperthyroidism and ophthalmopathy. This clonotype has ten or more counts. The target antigen is unknown. Clinical symptoms, serum thyroxine and TRAb, thyroid ultrasound and orbital computed tomography were used for the diagnoses. Amplification of TCR beta CDR3 regions used RNA as the template. Carried out on the TCR CDR3, a first-round RT-PCR used the HTBI primer set. TCRdb ran MiXCR on the multiplex PCR reads and lists one entry per CDR3 protein. The data hold 300,000 to 500,000 distinct CDR3 sequences, with around 15% observed a single time. Findings and caveats of the study: Ophthalmopathy and stable hyperthyroidism were told apart by a 13 V-J model.

The sample was blood. This TCR was recovered from a man between 45 and 60 years old with Graves' ophthalmopathy.

The DNA of the CDR3 is TGTGCCAGCAGCCAAACCGGACAGGGCCCCTACAATGAGCAGTTCTTC. This encodes CASSQTGQGPYNEQFF. V is TRBV3-1 and J is TRBJ2-1; 8 bases align to TRBD1. V lost 2 bases to trimming and J lost 2 bases; unmatched junction nucleotides: 5. Germline V gives CDR1 LGHDT, CDR2 YNNKEL (reference sequence). This CDR3 has 16 amino acids.